The 19 T cell receptor beta chains reported below all come from one sample, sequenced in a study of blood T cells in healthy people across ages. Then a second PCR, running about 6 to 12 cycles, was carried out with a sample-barcoded 5' primer and a J-beta primer mix. TCRdb passed the 5' RACE reads through MiXCR, listing each CDR3 protein once. The table includes about 1,800,000 distinct CDR3 sequences, about 28% detected once. Sample: blood. The origin of the receptors is a woman aged 30 to 39 in good health.

This clonotype was seen at least ten times. V gene TRBV25-1 combines with J gene TRBJ1-1; maybe TRBD1 (5 bases). The germline gives CDR1 MGHDK, CDR2 SYGVNS. The CDR3 spans 13 residues. V lost 2 bases, J lost 2 bases, and 6 bases lay in between. CDR3 region: CASSEQGNTEAFF. The CDR3 DNA reads TGTGCCAGCAGTGAACAGGGTAACACTGAAGCTTTCTTT.

At least ten counts were recorded for this clonotype. The genes are TRBV7-9 and TRBJ2-7; TRBD1 might be the D (5 bases). V lost 3 bases to trimming and J lost 2 bases, with 11 bases between them. The CDR3 length is 14 residues. Looked up from germline, CDR1 is SEHNR and CDR2 is FQNEAQ (reference sequence). The CDR3 bases are TGTGCCAGCAGCTTCGTCAGGGCACCCTACGAGCAGTACTTC. This translates into CASSFVRAPYEQYF.

This clonotype was observed a few times. The chain couples TRBV20-1 to TRBJ2-1; possibly TRBD1 or TRBD2 for D (5 bases each). The CDR3 has 14 residues. V gave up 0 bases and J gave up 6 bases, with 12 bases separating them. The germline V gene has CDR1 DFQATT and CDR2 SNEGSKA (reference sequence). The CDR3 sequence is CSARDPGASNEQFF. In DNA, the CDR3 is TGCAGTGCTAGAGATCCCGGGGCCTCCAATGAGCAGTTCTTC.

This clonotype was recorded many times. J is TRBJ2-7 and V is TRBV6-5; D might be TRBD2 (5 bases). CDR1 is MNHEY and CDR2 is SVGAGI in the germline V gene. The CDR3 sequence is 13 residues long. V gave up 8 bases and J gave up 0 bases, with 11 bases separating them. This CDR3 is CASGSLSSYEQYF. The CDR3 region has the DNA TGTGCCAGCGGGAGCTTGAGCTCCTACGAGCAGTACTTC.

To note about this clonotype: A much larger clonotype is one base distant, so this may be a read error. This chain links TRBV5-1 with TRBJ2-1, with D perhaps assigned TRBD1 or TRBD2 (5 bases each). V shed 5 bases and J shed 5 bases, with 17 bases lying between them. CDR1 and CDR2 (germline): SGHRS, YFSETQ. The CDR3 has 15 residues. The CDR3: CASSFRDGPNNEQFF. The CDR3 DNA sequence: TGCGCCAGCAGTTTCCGGGACGGGCCTAACAATGAGCAGTTCTTC. The full variable domain, in which reference TRBV5-1 and TRBJ2-1 provide the parts outside the CDR3, is KAGVTQTPRYLIKTRGQQVTLSCSPISGHRSVSWYQQTPGQGLQFLFEYFSETQRNKGNFPGRFSGRQFSNSRSEMNVSTLELGDSALYLCASSFRDGPNNEQFFGPGTRLTVL.

This clonotype was detected a few times. The V and J genes are TRBV3-1 and TRBJ2-7; 9 nucleotides agree with TRBD2. The V gene's germline CDR1 is LGHDT and CDR2 YNNKEL (reference sequence). This CDR3 contains 15 residues. The J segment lost 4 bases and the V segment lost 6 bases, leaving 10 bases of the junction unmatched. The CDR3 loop is CASSPPTSGRYEQYF. The CDR3 DNA follows: TGTGCCAGCAGTCCCCCTACTAGCGGGCGTTACGAGCAGTACTTC.

V and J are TRBV18 and TRBJ2-3; no firm D call. The germline V gene encodes CDR1 KGHSH and CDR2 LQKENI. The V end lost 3 bases, the J end lost 4 bases, and 11 bases lay between the germline ends. The CDR3 sequence is 14 residues long. The CDR3 region has the DNA TGTGCCAGCTCACCGACCAAGGCCCCAGATACGCAGTATTTT. This encodes CASSPTKAPDTQYF.

Comments on this clonotype: With a much larger clone just one base away, this may be a read error. The genes are TRBV27 and TRBJ2-7, with a possible D match to TRBD1 (6 bases). The end of the DNA is better explained by TRBJ2-5, so the J call may be wrong. CDR1 and CDR2 from the germline V gene are MNHEY and SMNVEV (reference sequence). This CDR3 is 14 amino acids long. The CDR3 DNA reads TGTGCCAGCGGTTTCGCCCAGGGGCAAGAGACCCAGTACTTC. Residues: CASGFAQGQETQYF.

This clonotype has a count of ten or more. The chain employs TRBV7-2 and TRBJ2-7, with 8 bases aligning to TRBD2. Germline lookup yields CDR1 SGHTA and CDR2 FQGNSA. V lost 7 bases and J lost 0; bases outside the gene matches: 5. CDR3 length: 14 amino acids. The CDR3 region is CASTRGGVSYEQYF. CDR3 bases: TGTGCCAGCACCCGGGGGGGAGTCTCCTACGAGCAGTACTTC.

The chain couples TRBV3-1 to TRBJ1-1; D perhaps matches TRBD1 (5 bases). Germline V CDR1 and CDR2: LGHDT, YNNKEL (reference sequence). The V gene lost 2 bases and the J gene lost 8 bases, with 18 bases spanning the gap. The CDR3 consists of 15 residues. For the CDR3, the DNA is TGTGCCAGCAGCCAAAAAAACTCAGGGTTCTCCGAAGCTTTCTTT. It is translated as CASSQKNSGFSEAFF.

There are a few counts of this clonotype. This chain joins TRBV24-1 and TRBJ2-6; D not resolved. V dropped 4 bases and J dropped 1 base, with 7 bases sitting between them. The CDR3 spans 15 residues. From germline, CDR1 is KGHDR and CDR2 SFDVKD. CDR3 DNA: TGTGCCACCAGTGACACTGCGTCTGGGGCCAACGTCCTGACTTTC. Protein product: CATSDTASGANVLTF.

This clonotype was found a few times. V gene TRBV28 combines with J gene TRBJ1-3; TRBD1 aligns across 8 bases. The ends lost 2 bases at V and 5 bases at J; junction bases unmatched: 2. This CDR3 contains 14 residues. Germline-derived CDR1 and CDR2 are MDHEN and SYDVKM. CDR3 region: CASSLDRGRNTIYF. The CDR3 region has the DNA TGTGCCAGCAGTTTAGACAGGGGTCGAAACACCATATATTTT.

The chain combines TRBV20-1 with TRBJ1-2; TRBD1 might be the D (6 bases). V lost 5 bases, J lost 4 bases, and 11 bases lay in between. CDR3 length: 12 amino acids. Per germline, CDR1 DFQATT and CDR2 SNEGSKA (reference sequence). The CDR3 nucleotides are TGCAGTGCTCTGGACAGCCCCTATGGCTACACCTTC. Translation: CSALDSPYGYTF.

V is TRBV30 and J is TRBJ1-2; D possibly corresponds to TRBD1 (6 bases). Germline assignment: CDR1 GTSNPN and CDR2 SVGIG (reference sequence). This CDR3 spans 13 amino acids. Trimming removed 2 bases at V and 4 bases at J, with 11 bases between. The CDR3 region has the DNA TGTGCCTGGAGTTCGGACAGCTCCTATGGCTACACCTTC. Amino acids: CAWSSDSSYGYTF.

This clonotype was seen a few times. The V call is TRBV5-1, the J call TRBJ2-7, with no clear D. The germline CDR1 and CDR2 sequences are SGHRS and YFSETQ. The CDR3 consists of 17 residues. V lost 0 bases and J 4 bases, leaving 20 bases between the germline ends. Here the CDR3 reads CASSLDSGESFQYEQYF. The DNA of the CDR3 is TGCGCCAGCAGCTTGGACTCGGGCGAGAGTTTCCAATACGAGCAGTACTTC. The entire variable domain, with the rest obtained from reference TRBV5-1 and TRBJ2-7, is as follows: KAGVTQTPRYLIKTRGQQVTLSCSPISGHRSVSWYQQTPGQGLQFLFEYFSETQRNKGNFPGRFSGRQFSNSRSEMNVSTLELGDSALYLCASSLDSGESFQYEQYFGPGTRLTVT.

This clonotype was seen a few times. The chain employs TRBV14 and TRBJ2-7; tentative D call: TRBD2 (7 bases). The germline V gene has CDR1 SGHDN and CDR2 FVKESK. With 2 bases removed from V and 2 bases from J, the gap between germline ends came to 13 bases. This CDR3 region has 15 residues. CDR3 sequence reads: CASSQRGGKTYEQYF. The CDR3 DNA reads TGTGCCAGCAGCCAAAGGGGGGGGAAGACCTACGAGCAGTACTTC.

The chain couples TRBV29-1 to TRBJ1-5; D is ambiguous. From germline, CDR1 is SQVTM and CDR2 ANQGSEA. The CDR3 extends over 9 amino acids. V shed 8 bases and J shed 5 bases, with 4 bases lying between them. This CDR3 is CSPYQPQHF. DNA for the CDR3: TGCAGCCCTTATCAGCCCCAGCATTTT. Drawing the rest from reference TRBV29-1 and TRBJ1-5, the complete variable domain is SAVISQKPSRDICQRGTSLTIQCQVDSQVTMMFWYRQQPGQSLTLIATANQGSEATYESGFVIDKFPISRPNLTFSTLTVSNMSPEDSSIYLCSPYQPQHFGDGTRLSIL.

This clonotype was seen repeatedly, ten times or more. The CDR3 sequence: CASSYSKQGYGYTF. DNA for the CDR3: TGTGCCAGCAGTTACTCGAAACAGGGCTATGGCTACACCTTC. J is TRBJ1-2 and V is TRBV6-2 or TRBV6-3; TRBD1 is a possible D gene (6 bases). CDR1 and CDR2 (germline): MNHEY, SVGEGT. The CDR3 is 14 amino acids. Trimming stripped 0 bases from V and 4 bases from J, with 9 bases between.

In its sample, this clonotype was seen a few times. The rearrangement joins TRBV6-5 to TRBJ2-7; D is uncertain. The CDR3 consists of 16 residues. Germline V gene sequence: CDR1 MNHEY, CDR2 SVGAGI. Trimming removed 0 bases at V and 0 bases at J, with 12 bases between. CDR3 bases: TGTGCCAGCAGTTACTCAATCGGCGCCAGCTCCTACGAGCAGTACTTC. Residues: CASSYSIGASSYEQYF.